This TCR beta chain emerged from a study of blood T cell repertoires in COVID-19. About the research overall: Samples representing acute and convalescent COVID-19 were sourced from the United States, Italy and Spain. Sample material is recorded as cDNA or gDNA derived from T cells, B-cell-depleted T cells, or PBMCs.

TCRdb's table, derived via immunoSEQ multiplex PCR, lists solely in-frame clones and lacks some. The table shows 130,000 or so clones, with more than 80% occurring only once. Germline V CDR1 and CDR2: SNHLY, FYNNEI. V gave up 4 bases and J gave up 8 bases, with 14 bases separating them. The CDR3 has 14 residues. The receptor's source is a woman between 55 and 75 years old with acute or convalescent COVID-19. Source material: peripheral blood. The rearrangement uses TRBV2 and TRBJ1-4; no clear D. In DNA form, the CDR3 reads TGTGCCAGCAGTGCTAGGAGGCAAAGAGAAAAACTGTTTTTT. It translates to CASSARRQREKLFF.